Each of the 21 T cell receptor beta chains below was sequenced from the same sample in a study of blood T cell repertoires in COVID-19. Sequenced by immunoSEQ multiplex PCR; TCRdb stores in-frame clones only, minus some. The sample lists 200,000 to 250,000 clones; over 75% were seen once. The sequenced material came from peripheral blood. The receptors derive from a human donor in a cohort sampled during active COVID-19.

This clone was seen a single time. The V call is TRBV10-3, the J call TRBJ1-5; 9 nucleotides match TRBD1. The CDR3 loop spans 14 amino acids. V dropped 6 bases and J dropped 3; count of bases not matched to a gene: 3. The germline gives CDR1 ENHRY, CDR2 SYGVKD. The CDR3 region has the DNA TGTGCCATCAGGGACAGGGGAAACAATCAGCCCCAGCATTTT. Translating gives CAIRDRGNNQPQHF.

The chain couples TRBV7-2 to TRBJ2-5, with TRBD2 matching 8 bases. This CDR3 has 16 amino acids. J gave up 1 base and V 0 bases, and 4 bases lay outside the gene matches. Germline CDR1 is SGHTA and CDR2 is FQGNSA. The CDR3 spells CASSLAERESQETQYF. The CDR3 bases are TGTGCCAGCAGCTTAGCGGAGCGGGAGAGCCAAGAGACCCAGTACTTC.

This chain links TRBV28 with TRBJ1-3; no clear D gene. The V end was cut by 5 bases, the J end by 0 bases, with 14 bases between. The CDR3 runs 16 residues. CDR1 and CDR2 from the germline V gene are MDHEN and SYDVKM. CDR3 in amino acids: CASSPQAYSSGNTIYF. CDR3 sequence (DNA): TGTGCCAGCAGTCCCCAAGCCTACAGCTCTGGAAACACCATATATTTT.

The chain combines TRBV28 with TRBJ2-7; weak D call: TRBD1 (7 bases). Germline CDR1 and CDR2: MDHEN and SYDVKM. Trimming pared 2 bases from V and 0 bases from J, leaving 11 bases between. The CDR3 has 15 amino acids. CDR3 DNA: TGTGCCAGCAGTTTACAGGGGGGCCTCTCCTACGAGCAGTACTTC. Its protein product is CASSLQGGLSYEQYF.

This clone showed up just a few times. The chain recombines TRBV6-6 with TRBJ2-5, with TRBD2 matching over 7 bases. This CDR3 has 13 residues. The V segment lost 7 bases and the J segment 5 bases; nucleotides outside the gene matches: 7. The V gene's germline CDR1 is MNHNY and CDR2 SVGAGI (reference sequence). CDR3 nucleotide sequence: TGTGCCAGCATCCGGGGACTAAGGGAGACCCAGTACTTC. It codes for CASIRGLRETQYF.

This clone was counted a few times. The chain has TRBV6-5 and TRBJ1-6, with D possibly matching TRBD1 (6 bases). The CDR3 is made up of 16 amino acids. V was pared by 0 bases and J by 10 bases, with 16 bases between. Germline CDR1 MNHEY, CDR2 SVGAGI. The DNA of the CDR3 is TGTGCCAGCAGTTACTCGAAGCGGGGGCGGTGGTCACCCCTCCACTTT. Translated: CASSYSKRGRWSPLHF.

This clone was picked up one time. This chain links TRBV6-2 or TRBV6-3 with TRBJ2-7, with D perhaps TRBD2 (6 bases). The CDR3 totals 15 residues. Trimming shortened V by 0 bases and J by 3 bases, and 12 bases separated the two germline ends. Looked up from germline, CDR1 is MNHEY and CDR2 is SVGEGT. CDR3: CASSYSRGGDYEQYF. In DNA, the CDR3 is TGTGCCAGCAGTTACTCGAGGGGCGGGGACTACGAGCAGTACTTC.

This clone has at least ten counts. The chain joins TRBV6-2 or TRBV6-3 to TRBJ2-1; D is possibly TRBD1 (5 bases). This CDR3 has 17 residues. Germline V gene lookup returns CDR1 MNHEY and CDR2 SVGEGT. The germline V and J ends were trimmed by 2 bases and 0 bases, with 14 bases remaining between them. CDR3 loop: CASSYPLWGTSYNEQFF. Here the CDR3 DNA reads TGTGCCAGCAGTTACCCCTTGTGGGGCACCTCCTACAATGAGCAGTTCTTC.

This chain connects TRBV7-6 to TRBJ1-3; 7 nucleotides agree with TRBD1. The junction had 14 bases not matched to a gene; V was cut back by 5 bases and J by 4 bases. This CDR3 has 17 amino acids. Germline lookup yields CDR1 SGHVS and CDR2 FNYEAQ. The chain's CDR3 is CASSHRDSGGFGNTIYF. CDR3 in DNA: TGTGCCAGCAGCCACCGGGACAGCGGGGGGTTCGGAAACACCATATATTTT.

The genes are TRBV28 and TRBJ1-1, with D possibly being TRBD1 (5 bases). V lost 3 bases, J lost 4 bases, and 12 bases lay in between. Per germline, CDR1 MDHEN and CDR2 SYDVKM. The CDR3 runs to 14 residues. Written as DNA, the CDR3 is TGTGCCAGCAGTTTTGACCAGGGCCTCACTGAAGCTTTCTTT. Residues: CASSFDQGLTEAFF.

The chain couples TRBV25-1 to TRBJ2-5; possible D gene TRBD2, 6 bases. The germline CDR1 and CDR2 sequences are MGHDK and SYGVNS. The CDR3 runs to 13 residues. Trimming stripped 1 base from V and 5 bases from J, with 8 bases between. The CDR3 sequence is CASSEWRGETQYF. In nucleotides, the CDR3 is TGTGCCAGCAGTGAATGGCGGGGTGAGACCCAGTACTTC.

The CDR3 DNA reads as TGTGCCAGCTCACCACGTCAGGGATCGATGAACACTGAAGCTTTCTTT. Its translation: CASSPRQGSMNTEAFF. The chain has TRBV18 and TRBJ1-1, with D maybe TRBD1 (5 bases). V lost 1 base, J lost 0 bases, and 12 bases lay in between. The CDR3 loop spans 16 amino acids. The germline V gene has CDR1 KGHSH and CDR2 LQKENI.

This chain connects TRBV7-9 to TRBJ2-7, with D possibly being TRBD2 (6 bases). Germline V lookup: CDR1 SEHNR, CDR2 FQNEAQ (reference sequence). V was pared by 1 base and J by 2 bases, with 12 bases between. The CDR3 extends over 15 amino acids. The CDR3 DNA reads TGTGCCAGCAGCTTAGAGGCGGGAACTGCCTACGAGCAGTACTTC. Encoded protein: CASSLEAGTAYEQYF.

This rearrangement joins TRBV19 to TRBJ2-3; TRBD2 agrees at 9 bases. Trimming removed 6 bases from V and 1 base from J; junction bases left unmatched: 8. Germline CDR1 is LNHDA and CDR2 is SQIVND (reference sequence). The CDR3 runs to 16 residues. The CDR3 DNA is TGTGCCAGTAGGGACGATAGCGGGAGAGGCACAGATACGCAGTATTTT. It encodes CASRDDSGRGTDTQYF.

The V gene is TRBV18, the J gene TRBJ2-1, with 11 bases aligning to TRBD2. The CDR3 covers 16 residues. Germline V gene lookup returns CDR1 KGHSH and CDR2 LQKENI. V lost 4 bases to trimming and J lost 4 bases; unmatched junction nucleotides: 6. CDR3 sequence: CASSLTGTSGYNEQFF. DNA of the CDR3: TGTGCCAGCTCACTTACCGGGACTAGCGGATACAATGAGCAGTTCTTC.

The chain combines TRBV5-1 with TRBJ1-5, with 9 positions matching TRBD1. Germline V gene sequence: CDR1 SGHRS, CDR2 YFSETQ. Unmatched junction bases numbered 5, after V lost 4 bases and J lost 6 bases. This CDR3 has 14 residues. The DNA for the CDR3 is TGCGCCAGCAGCCGGACAGGGGAAGGTCAGCCCCAGCATTTT. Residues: CASSRTGEGQPQHF.

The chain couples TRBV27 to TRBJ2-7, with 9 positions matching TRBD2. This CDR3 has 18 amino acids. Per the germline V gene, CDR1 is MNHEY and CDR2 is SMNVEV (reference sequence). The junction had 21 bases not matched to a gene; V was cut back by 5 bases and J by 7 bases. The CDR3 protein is CASSPYPRLAALKGEQYF. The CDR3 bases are TGTGCCAGCAGTCCATACCCCCGACTAGCGGCCCTTAAAGGGGAGCAGTACTTC.

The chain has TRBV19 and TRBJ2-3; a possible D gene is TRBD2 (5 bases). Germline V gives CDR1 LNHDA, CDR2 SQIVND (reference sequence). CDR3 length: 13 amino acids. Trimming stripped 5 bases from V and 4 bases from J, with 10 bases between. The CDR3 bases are TGTGCCAGTAGTGTGCCGGGGTCAGATACGCAGTATTTT. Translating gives CASSVPGSDTQYF. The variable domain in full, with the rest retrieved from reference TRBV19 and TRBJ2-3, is DGGITQSPKYLFRKEGQNVTLSCEQNLNHDAMYWYRQDPGQGLRLIYYSQIVNDFQKGDIAEGYSVSREKKESFPLTVTSAQKNPTAFYLCASSVPGSDTQYFGPGTRLTVL.

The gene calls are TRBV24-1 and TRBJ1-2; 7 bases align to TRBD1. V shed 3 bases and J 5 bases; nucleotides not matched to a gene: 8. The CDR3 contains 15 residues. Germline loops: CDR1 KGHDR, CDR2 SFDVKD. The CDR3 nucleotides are TGTGCCACCAGTGATCCACTGACAGGGACGTATGGCTACACCTTC. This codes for CATSDPLTGTYGYTF.

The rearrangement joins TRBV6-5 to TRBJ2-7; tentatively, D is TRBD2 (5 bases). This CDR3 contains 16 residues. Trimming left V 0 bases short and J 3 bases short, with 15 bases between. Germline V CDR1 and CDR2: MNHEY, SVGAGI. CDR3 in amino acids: CASSYSRAGVGYEQYF. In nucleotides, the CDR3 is TGTGCCAGCAGTTACTCGAGGGCGGGCGTGGGCTACGAGCAGTACTTC.

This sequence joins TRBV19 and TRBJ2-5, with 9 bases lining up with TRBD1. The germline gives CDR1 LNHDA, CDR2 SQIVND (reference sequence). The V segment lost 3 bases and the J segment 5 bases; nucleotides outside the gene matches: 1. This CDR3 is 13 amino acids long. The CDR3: CASSIGQGETQYF. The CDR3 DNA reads TGTGCCAGTAGTATTGGACAGGGGGAGACCCAGTACTTC.